This TCR beta chain was recovered during a study of cytomegalovirus exposure and HLA in healthy donors (dated 2017 in TCRdb). As for the study more broadly: An earlier analysis of approximately 640 of the donors reported more than 250 Gb of sequence data and roughly 110 million unique TCR beta sequences from approximately 180 million T cells. An early release that covered 500 to 800 HLA-typed donors contained approximately 300 gigabases of sequencing data and tens of millions of unique TCR sequences. Of the 300 to 400 genotyped donors, 65% to 90% fell in the genetic ancestry cluster associated with self-reported Caucasian donors. The study was designed to test whether signatures of past pathogen exposure could be identified by cataloging public T cell receptors. The study profiled the T cell repertoires of about 720 subjects by immunosequencing and related them to cytomegalovirus serostatus. In addition to the first cohort of 666 subjects, a separate validation cohort of 130 or so different subjects was used. High-throughput TCR immunosequencing, statistical association of individual TCRs with disease status, and machine learning were combined to predict cytomegalovirus infection status. A later analysis re-analyzed previously published TCR beta repertoires from hundreds of donors and added high-resolution HLA genotyping to study TCR occurrence patterns. Rather than using new phenotypic data, the later analysis identified candidate immune exposures from TCR beta sequences and from how often those sequences occurred across donors. In an earlier analysis of 500 to 650 of the donors, high-throughput TCR beta sequencing was used to judge whether each TCR beta V gene segment behaved as functional or pseudogenic. Donor age, sex, ethnicity and CMV serostatus were compiled together with the repertoire data. Genome-wide SNP genotypes for about three fifths of the roughly 670 donors were used in a later genetic analysis, which treated that subset as a discovery cohort. Every discovery cohort repertoire had been produced on one sequencing platform. HLA typing included class I and class II loci at four-digit resolution. The number of typed donors differed by locus: about 620-640 for A, B, C, DRB1 and DQB1; approximately 540 for DQA1; 606 for DPA1; and some 430 for DPB1. Five DR-DQ haplotypes were treated as single units for association and clustering because of strong linkage in the cohort. Among 300 to 500 genotyped donors of the cohort, an average of roughly 230,000 unique TCR beta nucleotide sequences was sequenced per donor, of which about 18% were non-productive.

Germline trimming: 4 bases from V, 11 bases from J; junction bases outside gene matches: 8. From the germline V gene, CDR1 is MNHNS and CDR2 is SASEGT. The cysteine opens and the phenylalanine closes a CDR3 of 13 amino acids. The only DNA kept is the CDR3, 39 bases in frame from the first base. Results the study describes overall, beyond this receptor: The 87-base-pair reads could not distinguish some IMGT-functional V segments, including TRBV6-2 and TRBV6-3, so those segments were excluded. Most TCR sequences were seen in very few donors, while some public TCRs were found in many individuals. A later genetic analysis reported fewer N-insertions in productive TCRs among donors in an Asian-associated ancestry cluster than the roughly 700-donor mean. According to a later analysis, parvovirus B19, influenza, CMV and Epstein-Barr virus appeared linked to several top co-occurrence clusters. A cluster of highly shared sequence variants was judged likely to represent a technical artifact of the sequencing pipeline. In a later analysis, TCR association rates were found to vary across HLA loci, with the most associated TCRs seen for DRB1 alleles and the fewest for HLA-C alleles. The cohort was sequenced for TCR beta chains only, and without alpha or paired-chain data the features that could be detected were limited. HLA typing was unavailable for some donors at each locus, so association tests used only the typed subset. The study listed 164 TCR beta chains as associated with cytomegalovirus. A later analysis associated 16,951 TCR beta sequences with specific HLA alleles at a false discovery rate of 0.05. In a later analysis, most CMV-associated TCR beta chains were found to appear HLA-restricted, with HLA associations seemingly driven largely by CMV exposure. The only immune exposure information available for the cohort was CMV serostatus. A later analysis found that HLA-associated TCR beta chains were more clonally expanded and had lower generation probabilities than equally common non-associated chains. Assigning TCR associations to individual alleles was difficult when HLA alleles, especially DR and DQ, strongly co-occurred. Broadly in line with IMGT annotations, most TCR beta V segments showed up in productive rearrangements about 90% or about 30% of the time in an earlier analysis of roughly 590 of the donors. A further reported finding was that TCR beta sequences accurately predicted the HLA-A and HLA-B alleles for most subjects in the first cohort. It was suggested by the authors that the approach could potentially be generalized to other disease states and immunological phenotypes. In vitro tests confirmed that three of the cytomegalovirus-associated TCR beta chains recognize cytomegalovirus antigens. Sequencing depth was assumed to be roughly uniform across donors in the presence/absence analyses, though that assumption may not hold. Because counts were too low, seventeen rarely observed V segments, including chromosome 9 orphons, were left out of the earlier analysis of 587 of the donors. The classifier was reported to diagnose cytomegalovirus status with high specificity and sensitivity in both the original cohort and the validation cohort. Linkage disequilibrium might explain the correlated functional status among segregating V segments, but an unknown experimental factor could not be excluded. A later genetic analysis associated a missense DCLRE1C variant with V-gene and J-gene trimming of TCR beta chains, and an independent cohort replicated the association.

This clone was counted a few times. No antigen is known for it. No qualities accompany the bases; no much larger clone lies one base away. Library creation used the immunoSEQ multiplex PCR assay. For the multiplex PCR, a mixture combining 60 forward primers for TCR Vbeta segments and 13 reverse primers for TCR Jbeta segments was used. The CDR3 region of rearranged TCR beta genes was amplified from genomic DNA with a multiplex PCR assay. Amplified TCR beta libraries were sequenced as 87-base-pair reads on the Illumina HiSeq System. On the authors' methods: A later analysis counted tens of millions of unique TCR beta chains across the 666 repertoires, and around 12 million of these chains were shared by at least two donors. Raw reads were error-corrected and collapsed into unique sequences by a nearest-neighbor algorithm in which closely related sequences were merged to remove PCR and sequencing errors. CDR3 sequences were aligned to IMGT reference sequences to assign V, D and J gene segments. For a sequence to be retained, a match of at least six nucleotides was required to both a V gene segment and a J gene segment. A rearrangement was called productive if the CDR3 had no stop codons and remained in frame with V and J, and every other rearrangement was called non-productive. CDR3 was defined according to IMGT convention as the region running from the second conserved V-encoded cysteine to the conserved J-encoded phenylalanine. The earlier analysis of about 610 of the donors excluded any sequence lacking an unambiguous match to a single V gene segment. An earlier analysis of 450 to 650 of the donors called V segments functional above 56.7% productive rearrangements and segregating when the between-donor standard deviation exceeded 5%. A statistical classification framework was developed to diagnose cytomegalovirus status using the catalog of TCR beta chain sequences. In a later analysis, TCR nucleotide sequences were compared against IMGT/GENE-DB human TR gene sequences so that V and J genes could be assigned. In a later analysis, CDR3 sequences and most-parsimonious VDJ recombination scenarios were assigned using the TCRdist pipeline. In a later analysis, each TCR beta chain was defined by its CDR3 amino acid sequence together with its V-gene family, and reads lacking a unique V-gene family were excluded. A later analysis removed 592 highly shared, low-generation-probability nucleotide sequences to deal with suspected cross-contamination and a sequencing artifact. In a later analysis, a clonal expansion index was calculated for each public chain from normalized within-repertoire ranks of inferred template counts. A later analysis computed generation probabilities with a VDJ recombination model fitted to out-of-frame rearrangements, and checked the results against IGoR. Hypergeometric tests were used in a later analysis to score TCR-TCR, TCR-HLA and TCR-CMV co-occurrence, with a repertoire-size bias correction applied to the TCR pairs. To estimate false discovery rates, a later analysis permuted the HLA or CMV assignments 20 times. In a later analysis, co-occurring TCRs were grouped using DBSCAN, and TCRdist sequence similarity was added for clustering within HLA-allele-positive subsets. Repertoires with fewer than 30,000 or more than 120,000 public chains, plus five repertoires with anomalous nucleotide sharing, were excluded from co-occurrence clustering. Here the immuneACCESS table is served through TCRdb, limited to in-frame sequences with V and J called. Missing clones are a known gap in these copies; in checked studies unresolved V genes cover under half, and the rest lacks a known reason. V, J and clone size are taken as reported in that table, and D and trimming were inferred from the DNA itself. The sample contains approximately 200,000 clones, approximately 83% of them found a single time. The ten largest account for more than 1.3% of the sample.

In total, roughly 670 healthy bone marrow donors made up the cohort. All cohort members were sampled while nominally healthy, although unrecorded immune exposures were likely present. The donor tested CMV seronegative, placing the donor among the roughly 400 seronegative members of the cohort. A peripheral blood sample was provided by each donor, and peripheral blood mononuclear cells were used for TCR beta sequencing. The Qiagen DNeasy Blood Extraction Kit was used to extract genomic DNA from the blood cell samples. The clonotype originates from a girl aged 10 to 17 in good health and CMV-seronegative. Source material: PBMCs. The chain uses TRBV6-1 and TRBJ1-2; 9 central bases correspond to TRBD1. The nucleotide sequence reads as follows: TGTGCCAGCAGTGTAGGAGACAGGGGGGCTTACACCTTC. This translates into CASSVGDRGAYTF.